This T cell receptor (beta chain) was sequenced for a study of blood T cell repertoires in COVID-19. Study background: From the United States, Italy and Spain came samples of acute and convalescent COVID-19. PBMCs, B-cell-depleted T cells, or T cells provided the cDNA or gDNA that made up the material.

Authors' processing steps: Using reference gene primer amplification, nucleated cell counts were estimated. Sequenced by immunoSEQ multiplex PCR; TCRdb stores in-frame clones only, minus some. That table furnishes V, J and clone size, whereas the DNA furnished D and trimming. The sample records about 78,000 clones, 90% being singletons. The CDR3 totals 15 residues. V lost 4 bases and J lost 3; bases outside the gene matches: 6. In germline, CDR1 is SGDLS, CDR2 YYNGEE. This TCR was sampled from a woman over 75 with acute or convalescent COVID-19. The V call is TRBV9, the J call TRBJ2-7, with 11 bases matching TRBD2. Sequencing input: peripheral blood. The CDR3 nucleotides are TGTGCCAGCAGCCCGGGACTAGCGGATATCTACGAGCAGTACTTC. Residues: CASSPGLADIYEQYF.